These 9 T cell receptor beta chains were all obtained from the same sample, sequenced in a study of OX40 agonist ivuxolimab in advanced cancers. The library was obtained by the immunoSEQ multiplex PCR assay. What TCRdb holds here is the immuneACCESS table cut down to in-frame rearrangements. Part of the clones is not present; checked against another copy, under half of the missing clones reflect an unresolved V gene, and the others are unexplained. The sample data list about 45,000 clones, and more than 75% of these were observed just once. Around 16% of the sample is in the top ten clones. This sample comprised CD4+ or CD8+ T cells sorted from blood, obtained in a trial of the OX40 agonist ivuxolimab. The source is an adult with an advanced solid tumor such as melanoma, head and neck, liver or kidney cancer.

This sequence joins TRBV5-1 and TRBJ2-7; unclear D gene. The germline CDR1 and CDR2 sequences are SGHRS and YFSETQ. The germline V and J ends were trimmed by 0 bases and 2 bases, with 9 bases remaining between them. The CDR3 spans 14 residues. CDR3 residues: CASSLGEATYEQYF. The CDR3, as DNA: TGCGCCAGCAGCTTGGGAGAAGCCACCTACGAGCAGTACTTC.

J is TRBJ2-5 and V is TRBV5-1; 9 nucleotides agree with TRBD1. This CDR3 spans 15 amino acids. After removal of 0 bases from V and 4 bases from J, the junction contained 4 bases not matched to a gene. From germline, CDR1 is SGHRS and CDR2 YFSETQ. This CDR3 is CASSLDRGQGETQYF. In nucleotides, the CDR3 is TGCGCCAGCAGCTTGGACAGGGGGCAGGGAGAGACCCAGTACTTC.

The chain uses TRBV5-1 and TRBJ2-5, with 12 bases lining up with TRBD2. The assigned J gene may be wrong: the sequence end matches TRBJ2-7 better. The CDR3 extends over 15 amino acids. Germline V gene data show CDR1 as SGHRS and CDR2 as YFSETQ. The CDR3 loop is CASSYSSGGAYEQYF. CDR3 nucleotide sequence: TGCGCCAGCAGCTACTCTAGCGGGGGGGCTTACGAGCAGTACTTC.

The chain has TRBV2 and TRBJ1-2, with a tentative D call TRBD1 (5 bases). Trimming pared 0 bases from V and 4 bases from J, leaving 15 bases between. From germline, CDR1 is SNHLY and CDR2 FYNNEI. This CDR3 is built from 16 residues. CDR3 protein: CASSEALRVGSYGYTF. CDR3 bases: TGTGCCAGCAGTGAAGCGCTCAGGGTAGGGAGCTATGGCTACACCTTC.

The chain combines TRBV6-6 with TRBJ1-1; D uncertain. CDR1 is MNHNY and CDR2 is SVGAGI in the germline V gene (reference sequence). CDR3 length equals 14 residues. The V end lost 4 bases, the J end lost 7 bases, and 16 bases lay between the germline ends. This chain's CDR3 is CASSSNIAVREAFF. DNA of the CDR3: TGTGCCAGCAGTTCCAACATTGCGGTCCGTGAAGCTTTCTTT.

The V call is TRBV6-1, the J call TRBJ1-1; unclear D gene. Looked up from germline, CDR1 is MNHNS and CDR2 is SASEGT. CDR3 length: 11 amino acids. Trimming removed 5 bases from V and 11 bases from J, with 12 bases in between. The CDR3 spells CASSSALGAFF. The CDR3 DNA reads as TGTGCCAGCAGTTCCGCCCTTGGGGCTTTCTTT.

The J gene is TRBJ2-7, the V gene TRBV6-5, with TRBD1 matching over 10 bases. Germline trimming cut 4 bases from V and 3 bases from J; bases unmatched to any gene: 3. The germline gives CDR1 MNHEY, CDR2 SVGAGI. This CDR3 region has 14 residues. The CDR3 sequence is CASSSTGGLYEQYF. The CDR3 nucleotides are TGTGCCAGCAGTTCGACAGGGGGCCTCTACGAGCAGTACTTC.

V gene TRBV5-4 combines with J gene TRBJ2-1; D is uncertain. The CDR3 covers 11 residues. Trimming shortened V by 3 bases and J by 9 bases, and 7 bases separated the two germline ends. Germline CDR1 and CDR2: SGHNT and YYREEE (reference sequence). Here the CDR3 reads CASSYGIEQFF. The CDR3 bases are TGTGCCAGCAGCTATGGGATTGAGCAGTTCTTC.

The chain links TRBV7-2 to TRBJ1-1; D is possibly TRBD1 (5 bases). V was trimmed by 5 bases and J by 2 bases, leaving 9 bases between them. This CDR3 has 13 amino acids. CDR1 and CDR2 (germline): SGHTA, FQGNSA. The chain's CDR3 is CASSTTGNTEAFF. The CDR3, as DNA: TGTGCCAGCAGCACAACAGGTAACACTGAAGCTTTCTTT.